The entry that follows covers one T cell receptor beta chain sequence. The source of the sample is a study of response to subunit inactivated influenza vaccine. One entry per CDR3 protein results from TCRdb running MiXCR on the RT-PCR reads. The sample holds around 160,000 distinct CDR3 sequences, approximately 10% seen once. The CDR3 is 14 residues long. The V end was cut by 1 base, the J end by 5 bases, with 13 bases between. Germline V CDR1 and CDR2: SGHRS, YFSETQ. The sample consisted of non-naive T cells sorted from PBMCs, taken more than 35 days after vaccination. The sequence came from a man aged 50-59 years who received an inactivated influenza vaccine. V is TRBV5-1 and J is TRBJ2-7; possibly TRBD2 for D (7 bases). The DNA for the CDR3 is TGCGCCAGCAGCTTGCGGGGGGCGCAAAACGAGCAGTACTTC. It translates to CASSLRGAQNEQYF. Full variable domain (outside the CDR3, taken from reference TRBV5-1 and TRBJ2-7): KAGVTQTPRYLIKTRGQQVTLSCSPISGHRSVSWYQQTPGQGLQFLFEYFSETQRNKGNFPGRFSGRQFSNSRSEMNVSTLELGDSALYLCASSLRGAQNEQYFGPGTRLTVT.